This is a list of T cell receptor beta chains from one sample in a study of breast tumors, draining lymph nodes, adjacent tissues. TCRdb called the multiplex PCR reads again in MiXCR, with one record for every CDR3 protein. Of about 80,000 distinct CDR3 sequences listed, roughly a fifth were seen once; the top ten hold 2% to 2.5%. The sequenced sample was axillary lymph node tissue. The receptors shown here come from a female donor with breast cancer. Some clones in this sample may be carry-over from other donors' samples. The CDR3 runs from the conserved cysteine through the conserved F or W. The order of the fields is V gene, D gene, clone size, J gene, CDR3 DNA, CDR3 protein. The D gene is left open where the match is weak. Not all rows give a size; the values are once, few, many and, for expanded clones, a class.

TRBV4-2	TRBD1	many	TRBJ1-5	TGTGCCAGCAGCCGAGCCACCGGGACAGGGGTCGGACAGCCCCAGCATTTT	CASSRATGTGVGQPQHF
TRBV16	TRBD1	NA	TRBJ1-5	TGTGCCAGCAGCCAATCGGGGACAGGTGCACAGCCCCAGCATTTT	CASSQSGTGAQPQHF
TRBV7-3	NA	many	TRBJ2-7	TGTGCCAGCAGCTCCCAGGGGGGCTACGAGCAGTACTTC	CASSSQGGYEQYF
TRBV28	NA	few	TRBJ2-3	TGTGCCAGCAGTCGCACGGGACCCAGCACAGATACGCAGTATTTT	CASSRTGPSTDTQYF
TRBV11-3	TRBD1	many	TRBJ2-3	TGTGCCAGCAGCTTTGCACAGGGGGCAGATACGCAGTATTTT	CASSFAQGADTQYF
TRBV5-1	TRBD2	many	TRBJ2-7	TGCGCCAGCAGCTTGGTGGCTAGCGGGGGCTACGAGCAGTACTTC	CASSLVASGGYEQYF
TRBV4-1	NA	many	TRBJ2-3	TGCGCCAGCAGCCCAGTCGATCTAGGCTTCACCCGCACAGATACGCAGTATTTT	CASSPVDLGFTRTDTQYF
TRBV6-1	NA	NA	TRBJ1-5	TGTGCCAGCAGAAAACAGGGCTCCAATCAGCCCCAGCATTTT	CASRKQGSNQPQHF
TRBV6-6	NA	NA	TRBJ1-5	TGTGCCACCCAGGGTAGTGGCAATCAGCCCCAGCATTTT	CATQGSGNQPQHF
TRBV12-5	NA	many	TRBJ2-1	TGTGCTAGTGCTCTACGGACGCCAAATGAGCAGTTCTTC	CASALRTPNEQFF
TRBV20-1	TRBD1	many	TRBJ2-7	TGCAGTGCTAGAGTCGGGACAGGGTCGGAAGAGCAGTACTTC	CSARVGTGSEEQYF
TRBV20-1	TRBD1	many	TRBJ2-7	TGCAGTGCTAGAGGGACAGGGGACTACGAGCAGTACTTC	CSARGTGDYEQYF
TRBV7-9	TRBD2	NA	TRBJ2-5	TGTGCCAGCAGCCCGGGGGGGGTCCGGCAAGAGACCCAGTACTTC	CASSPGGVRQETQYF
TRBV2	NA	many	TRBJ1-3	TGTGCCAGCAGTGAAAAGGGAATTATCATATATTTT	CASSEKGIIIYF
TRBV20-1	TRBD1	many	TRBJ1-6	TGCAGTGCTAGACCGGGACAGGGAGGAGATTCACCCCTCCACTTT	CSARPGQGGDSPLHF
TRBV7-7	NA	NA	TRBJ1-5	NA	CANSLGGGSISPSIF
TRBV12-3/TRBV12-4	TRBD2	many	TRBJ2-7	TGTGCCAGCAGCCCCAGCGGGATCGAGCAGTACTTC	CASSPSGIEQYF
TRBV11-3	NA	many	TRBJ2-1	TGTGCCAGTAACGGGGGTTTAGGTGAGCAGTTCTTC	CASNGGLGEQFF
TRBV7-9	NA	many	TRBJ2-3	TGTGCCAGCAGCCAACCCGCAGTTGAGCGGAGCACAGATACGCAGTATTTT	CASSQPAVERSTDTQYF
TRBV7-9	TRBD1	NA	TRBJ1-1	TGTGCCAGCCTCTTTTTGGCCAGGGGGAATACTGAAGCTTTCTTT	CASLFLARGNTEAFF
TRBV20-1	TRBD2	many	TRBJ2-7	TGCAGTGCGACCCCTGGGGCTAGCGGGAGCTACGAGCAGTACTTC	CSATPGASGSYEQYF
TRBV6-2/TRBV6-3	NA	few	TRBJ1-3	TGTGCCAGCAGTGCACTGACCCCTCCGGGACCTTACACTGGAAACACCATATATTTT	CASSALTPPGPYTGNTIYF
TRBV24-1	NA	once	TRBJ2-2	TGTGCCACCAGTGGCGGACAGAGTTTCTTCGCGAACACCGGGGAGCTGTTTTTT	CATSGGQSFFANTGELFF
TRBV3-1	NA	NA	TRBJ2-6	TGTGCCAGCAGCCCGGACAATTTTCGCTCTGGGGCCAACGTCCTGACTTTC	CASSPDNFRSGANVLTF
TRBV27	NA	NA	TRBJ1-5	TGTGCCACCGGACAATTTAGCAATCAGCCCCAGCATTTT	CATGQFSNQPQHF
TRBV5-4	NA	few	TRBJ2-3	TGTGCCAGCAGCTTGGCAAGTGACTTTGTCACAGATACGCAGTATTTT	CASSLASDFVTDTQYF
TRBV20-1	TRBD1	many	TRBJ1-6	TGCAGTGCTAGAGATTCGGGACAGAAGAATTCACCCCTCCACTTT	CSARDSGQKNSPLHF
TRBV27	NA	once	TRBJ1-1	TGTGCCAGCAGGAGGGAGGGGTATCAGGCTTTCTTT	CASRREGYQAFF
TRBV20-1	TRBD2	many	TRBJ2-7	TGCAGTGCTAGACACCGACTAGCGGGAGGCCACTACGAGCAGTACTTC	CSARHRLAGGHYEQYF
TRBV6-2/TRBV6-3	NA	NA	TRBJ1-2	TGTGCAGCCTACGGTACTAACTATGGCTACACCTTC	CAAYGTNYGYTF
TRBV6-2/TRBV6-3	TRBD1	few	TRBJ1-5	TGTGCCAGCAGTTACGACCAGGGACAGGGGGCCAATCAGCCCCAGCATTTT	CASSYDQGQGANQPQHF
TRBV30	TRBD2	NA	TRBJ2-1	TGTGCCTGGCAACCTAGCGGGGACTACAATGAGCAGTTCTTC	CAWQPSGDYNEQFF